These 10 T cell receptor beta chains were sequenced from one sample in a study of CD8+ T cells in alopecia areata. RNA extraction and reverse transcription yielded cDNA as sequencing template. Clones were read by immunoSEQ multiplex PCR, and TCRdb kept only the in-frame ones, dropping some. The repertoire holds approximately 150,000 clones, with about 54% as singletons. Sequenced input: CD4+ T cells sorted from blood. The receptors stem from a human donor in good health.

This clone was detected only a few times. This chain uses TRBV6-5 with TRBJ2-5; a weak D match, TRBD2 (6 bases). Trimming left V 8 bases short and J 7 bases short, with 14 bases between. The CDR3 runs 12 residues. Germline V CDR1 and CDR2: MNHEY, SVGAGI. CDR3 amino acids: CASGYRRGTQYF. DNA for the CDR3: TGTGCCAGCGGATACAGGAGGGGGACCCAGTACTTC.

Only a few counts were recorded for this clone. This chain links TRBV18 with TRBJ2-3; 9 bases line up with TRBD1. The CDR3 sequence is 14 residues long. Trimming removed 4 bases from V and 3 bases from J; junction bases left unmatched: 2. CDR1 and CDR2 (germline): KGHSH, LQKENI. The CDR3, as DNA: TGTGCCAGCTCACGGGACAGGGAGACAGATACGCAGTATTTT. Amino acids: CASSRDRETDTQYF.

The chain carries TRBV19 and TRBJ2-5; D remains unclear. The CDR3 extends over 11 amino acids. Germline loops: CDR1 LNHDA, CDR2 SQIVND (reference sequence). V shed 3 bases and J shed 7 bases, with 6 bases lying between them. For the CDR3, the DNA is TGTGCCAGTAGTATCTCAGCGACCCAGTACTTC. Translating it yields CASSISATQYF.

This clone was observed a few times. The genes are TRBV4-1 and TRBJ1-1, with D perhaps TRBD1 (5 bases). Trimming cost V 2 bases and J 7 bases, with 11 bases left between them. The CDR3 length is 13 residues. Germline V CDR1 and CDR2: MGHRA, YSYEKL. The CDR3 DNA sequence: TGCGCCAGCAGCCAACGGGGGTTTGATGAAGCTTTCTTT. As protein: CASSQRGFDEAFF.

The chain links TRBV29-1 to TRBJ1-5; a weak D match, TRBD1 (5 bases). CDR1 and CDR2 from the germline V gene are SQVTM and ANQGSEA. The germline V and J ends were trimmed by 7 bases and 6 bases, with 13 bases remaining between them. This CDR3 is 12 amino acids long. The DNA of the CDR3 is TGCAGCGCCGGGACCGACTCTCAGCCCCAGCATTTT. This codes for CSAGTDSQPQHF.

The gene calls are TRBV30 and TRBJ2-2; D remains unclear. Trimming removed 4 bases from V and 0 bases from J, with 12 bases in between. CDR3 length: 15 amino acids. Germline V gene data show CDR1 as GTSNPN and CDR2 as SVGIG (reference sequence). The CDR3 loop reads CAWKYGPANTGELFF. The CDR3 nucleotides are TGTGCCTGGAAGTATGGACCCGCGAACACCGGGGAGCTGTTTTTT.

In its sample, this clone was seen a few times. This chain connects TRBV11-2 to TRBJ2-7; D is unresolved. The CDR3 is 13 amino acids. Per the germline V gene, CDR1 is SGHAT and CDR2 is FQNNGV. Trimming stripped 2 bases from V and 4 bases from J, with 9 bases between. CDR3 DNA sequence: TGTGCCAGCAGCTTACTCTGGAGTTACGAGCAGTACTTC. This codes for CASSLLWSYEQYF.

This chain links TRBV29-1 with TRBJ2-1; 11 bases agree with TRBD2. V was clipped by 7 bases and J by 4 bases; unmatched bases: 9. This CDR3 spans 15 amino acids. The germline V gene has CDR1 SQVTM and CDR2 ANQGSEA. CDR3 DNA: TGCAGCGCCAGTCTAGCGGGAGGTCCGTACAATGAGCAGTTCTTC. Its protein product is CSASLAGGPYNEQFF.

This clone was counted only a few times. Other nucleotide sequences in the sample specify the same CDR3. CDR3: CSVADSSYEQYF. The CDR3 DNA reads TGCAGCGTAGCTGACAGCTCCTACGAGCAGTACTTC. The chain links TRBV29-1 to TRBJ2-7, with TRBD1 as a possible D gene (5 bases). V lost 6 bases to trimming and J lost 0 bases, with 9 bases between them. The CDR3 totals 12 residues. Germline CDR1 reads SQVTM; CDR2 reads ANQGSEA.

The rearrangement links TRBV29-1 to TRBJ2-4, with 7 bases that match TRBD1. The germline V gene has CDR1 SQVTM and CDR2 ANQGSEA. Trimming cost V 4 bases and J 1 base; bases outside gene matches: 7. The CDR3 is 15 residues long. CDR3 DNA sequence: TGCAGCGTTGTGACCCTCAGGGGGGCCAAAAACATTCAGTACTTC. Amino acids: CSVVTLRGAKNIQYF.